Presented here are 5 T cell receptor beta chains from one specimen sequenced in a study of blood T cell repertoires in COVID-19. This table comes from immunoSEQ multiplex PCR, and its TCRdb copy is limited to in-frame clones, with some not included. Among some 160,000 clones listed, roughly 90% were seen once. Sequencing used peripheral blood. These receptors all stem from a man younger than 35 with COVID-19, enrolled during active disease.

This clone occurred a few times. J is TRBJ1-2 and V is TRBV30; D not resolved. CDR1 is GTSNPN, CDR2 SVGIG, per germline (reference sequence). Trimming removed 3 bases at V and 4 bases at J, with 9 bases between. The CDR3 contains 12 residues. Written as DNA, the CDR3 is TGTGCCTGGAGGCTCGCGGTCTATGGCTACACCTTC. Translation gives CAWRLAVYGYTF.

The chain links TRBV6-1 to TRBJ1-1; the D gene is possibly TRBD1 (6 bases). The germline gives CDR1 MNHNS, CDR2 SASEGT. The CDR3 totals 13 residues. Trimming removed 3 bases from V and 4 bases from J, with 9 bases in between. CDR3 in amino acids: CASSDGGATEAFF. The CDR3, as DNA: TGTGCCAGCAGTGACGGGGGGGCCACTGAAGCTTTCTTT.

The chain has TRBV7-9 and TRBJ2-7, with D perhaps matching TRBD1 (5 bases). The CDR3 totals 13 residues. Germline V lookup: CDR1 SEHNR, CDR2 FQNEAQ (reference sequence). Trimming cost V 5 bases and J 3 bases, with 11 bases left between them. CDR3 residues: CASSQRDSYEQYF. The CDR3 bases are TGTGCCAGCAGCCAGCGAGACAGCTACGAGCAGTACTTC.

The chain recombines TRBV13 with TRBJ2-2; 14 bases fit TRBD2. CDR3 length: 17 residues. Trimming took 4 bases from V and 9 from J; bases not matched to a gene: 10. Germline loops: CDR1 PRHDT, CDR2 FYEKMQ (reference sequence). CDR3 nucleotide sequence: TGTGCCAGCAGCTCCACCGGGACTAGCGGGAGTCATCGGGAGCTGTTTTTT. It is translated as CASSSTGTSGSHRELFF.

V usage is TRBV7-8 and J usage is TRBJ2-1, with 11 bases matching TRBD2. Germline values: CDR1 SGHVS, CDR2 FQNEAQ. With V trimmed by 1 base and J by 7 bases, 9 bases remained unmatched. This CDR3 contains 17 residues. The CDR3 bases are TGTGCCAGCAGCTTAGTCTGGGCGGGACTAGCGGATAATGAGCAGTTCTTC. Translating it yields CASSLVWAGLADNEQFF.